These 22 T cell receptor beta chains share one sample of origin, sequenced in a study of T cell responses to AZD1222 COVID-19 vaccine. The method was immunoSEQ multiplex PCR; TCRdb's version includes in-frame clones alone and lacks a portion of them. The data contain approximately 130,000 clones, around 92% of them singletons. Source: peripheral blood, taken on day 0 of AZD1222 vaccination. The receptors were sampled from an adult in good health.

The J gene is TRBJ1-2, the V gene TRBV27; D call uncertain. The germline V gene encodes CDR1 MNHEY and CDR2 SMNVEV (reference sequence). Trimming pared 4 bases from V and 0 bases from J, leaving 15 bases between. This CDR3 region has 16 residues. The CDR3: CASSSYLGSSNYGYTF. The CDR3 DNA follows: TGTGCCAGCAGTTCTTATCTAGGGAGCTCTAACTATGGCTACACCTTC.

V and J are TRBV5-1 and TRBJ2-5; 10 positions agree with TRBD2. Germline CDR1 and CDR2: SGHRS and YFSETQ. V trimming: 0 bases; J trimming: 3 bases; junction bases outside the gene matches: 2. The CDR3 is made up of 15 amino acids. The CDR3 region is CASSLVLAGEETQYF. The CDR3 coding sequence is TGCGCCAGCAGCTTGGTTCTAGCGGGGGAAGAGACCCAGTACTTC.

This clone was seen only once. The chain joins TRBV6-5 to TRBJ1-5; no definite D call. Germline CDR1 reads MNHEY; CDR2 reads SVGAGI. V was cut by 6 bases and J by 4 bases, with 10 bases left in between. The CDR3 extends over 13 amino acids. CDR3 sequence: CASRSLGNQPQHF. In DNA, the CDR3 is TGTGCCAGCAGAAGTTTGGGGAATCAGCCCCAGCATTTT.

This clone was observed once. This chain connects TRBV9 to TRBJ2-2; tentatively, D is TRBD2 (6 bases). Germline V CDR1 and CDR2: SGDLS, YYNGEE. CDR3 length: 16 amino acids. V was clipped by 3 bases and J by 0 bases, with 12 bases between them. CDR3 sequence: CASSAGVLSNTGELFF. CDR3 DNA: TGTGCCAGCAGCGCGGGGGTCCTTTCGAACACCGGGGAGCTGTTTTTT.

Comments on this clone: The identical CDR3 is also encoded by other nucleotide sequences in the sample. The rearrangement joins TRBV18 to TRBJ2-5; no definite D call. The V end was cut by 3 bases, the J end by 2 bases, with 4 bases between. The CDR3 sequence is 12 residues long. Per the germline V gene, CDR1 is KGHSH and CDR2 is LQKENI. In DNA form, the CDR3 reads TGTGCCAGCTCACCGGGGCAAGAGACCCAGTACTTC. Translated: CASSPGQETQYF.

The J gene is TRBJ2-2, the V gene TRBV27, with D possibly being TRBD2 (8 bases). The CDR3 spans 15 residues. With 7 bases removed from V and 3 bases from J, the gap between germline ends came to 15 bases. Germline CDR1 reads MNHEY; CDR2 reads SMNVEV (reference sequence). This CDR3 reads CASTAGGQYTGELFF. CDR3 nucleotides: TGTGCCAGCACCGCGGGGGGACAGTACACCGGGGAGCTGTTTTTT.

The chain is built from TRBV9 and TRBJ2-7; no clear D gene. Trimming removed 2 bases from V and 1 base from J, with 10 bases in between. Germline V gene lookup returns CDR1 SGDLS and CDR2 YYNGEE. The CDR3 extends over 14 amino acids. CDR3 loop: CASSVEGMSYEQYF. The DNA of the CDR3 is TGTGCCAGCAGCGTTGAAGGGATGTCCTACGAGCAGTACTTC.

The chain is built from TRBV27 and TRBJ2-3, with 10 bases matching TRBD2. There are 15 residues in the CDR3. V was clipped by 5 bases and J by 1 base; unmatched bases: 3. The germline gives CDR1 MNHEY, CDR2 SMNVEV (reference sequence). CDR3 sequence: CASSPLAGGTDTQYF. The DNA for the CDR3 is TGTGCCAGCAGTCCCCTAGCGGGAGGCACAGATACGCAGTATTTT.

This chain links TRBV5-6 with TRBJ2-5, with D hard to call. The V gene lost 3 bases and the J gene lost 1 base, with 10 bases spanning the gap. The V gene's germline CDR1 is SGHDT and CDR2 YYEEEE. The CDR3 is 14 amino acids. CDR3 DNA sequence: TGTGCCAGCAGCTCCGACTTGGGCCAAGAGACCCAGTACTTC. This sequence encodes CASSSDLGQETQYF.

The CDR3 protein is CASSEAGLAGFNEQFF. As DNA, the CDR3 is TGTGCCAGCAGTGAAGCGGGACTAGCGGGCTTCAATGAGCAGTTCTTC. The genes are TRBV6-1 and TRBJ2-1; 12 nucleotides align to TRBD2. The germline V gene encodes CDR1 MNHNS and CDR2 SASEGT. This CDR3 spans 16 amino acids. Unmatched junction bases numbered 3, after V lost 0 bases and J lost 6 bases.

The CDR3 sequence is CASSLGPDQPQHF. CDR3 coding DNA: TGTGCCAGCAGCTTAGGGCCGGATCAGCCCCAGCATTTT. The chain employs TRBV7-3 and TRBJ1-5; D call uncertain. Germline CDR1 is SGHTA and CDR2 is FQGTGA. V was shortened by 2 bases and J by 5 bases, with 7 bases between the two germline ends. This CDR3 is 13 amino acids long.

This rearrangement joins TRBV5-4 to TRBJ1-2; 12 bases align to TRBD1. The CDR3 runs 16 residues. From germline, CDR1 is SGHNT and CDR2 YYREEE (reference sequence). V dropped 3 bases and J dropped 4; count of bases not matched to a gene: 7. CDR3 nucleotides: TGTGCCAGCAGCTCAGGGGACAGGGGGCGCGGCTATGGCTACACCTTC. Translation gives CASSSGDRGRGYGYTF. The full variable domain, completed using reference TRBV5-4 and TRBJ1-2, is ETGVTQSPTHLIKTRGQQVTLRCSSQSGHNTVSWYQQALGQGPQFIFQYYREEENGRGNFPPRFSGLQFPNYSSELNVNALELDDSALYLCASSSGDRGRGYGYTFGSGTRLTVV.

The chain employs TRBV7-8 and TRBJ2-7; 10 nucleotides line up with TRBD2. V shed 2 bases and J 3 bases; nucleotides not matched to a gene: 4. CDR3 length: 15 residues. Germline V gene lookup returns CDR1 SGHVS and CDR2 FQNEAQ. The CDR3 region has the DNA TGTGCCAGCAGCTTAAGGCTAGCGGGAGTCTACGAGCAGTACTTC. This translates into CASSLRLAGVYEQYF.

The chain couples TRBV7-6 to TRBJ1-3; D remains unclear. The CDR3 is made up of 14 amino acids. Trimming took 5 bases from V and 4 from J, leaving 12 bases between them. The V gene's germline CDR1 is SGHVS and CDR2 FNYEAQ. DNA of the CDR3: TGTGCCAGCAGCCCACACAAGACGGGAAACACCATATATTTT. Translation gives CASSPHKTGNTIYF.

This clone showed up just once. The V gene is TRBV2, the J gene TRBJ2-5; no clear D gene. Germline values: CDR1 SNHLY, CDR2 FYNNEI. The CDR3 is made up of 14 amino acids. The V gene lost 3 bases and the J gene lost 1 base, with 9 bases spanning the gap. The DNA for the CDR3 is TGTGCCAGCAGTGACTCGGGCGGCCAAGAGACCCAGTACTTC. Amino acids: CASSDSGGQETQYF.

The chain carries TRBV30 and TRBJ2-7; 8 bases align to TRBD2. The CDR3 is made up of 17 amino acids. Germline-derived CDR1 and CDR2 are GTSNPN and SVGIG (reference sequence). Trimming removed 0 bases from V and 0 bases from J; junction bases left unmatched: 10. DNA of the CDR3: TGTGCCTGGAGTGTTTTGTGGACTAGCTCTAACTCCTACGAGCAGTACTTC. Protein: CAWSVLWTSSNSYEQYF. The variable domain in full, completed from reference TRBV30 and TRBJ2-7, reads SQTIHQWPATLVQPVGSPLSLECTVEGTSNPNLYWYRQAAGRGLQLLFYSVGIGQISSEVPQNLSASRPQDRQFILSSKKLLLSDSGFYLCAWSVLWTSSNSYEQYFGPGTRLTVT.

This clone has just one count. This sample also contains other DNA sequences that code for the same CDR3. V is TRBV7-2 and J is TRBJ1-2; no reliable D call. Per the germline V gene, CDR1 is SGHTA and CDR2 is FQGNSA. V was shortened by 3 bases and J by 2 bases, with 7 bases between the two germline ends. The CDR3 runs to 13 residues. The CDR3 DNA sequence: TGTGCCAGCAGCTTTGGTGGGAACTATGGCTACACCTTC. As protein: CASSFGGNYGYTF.

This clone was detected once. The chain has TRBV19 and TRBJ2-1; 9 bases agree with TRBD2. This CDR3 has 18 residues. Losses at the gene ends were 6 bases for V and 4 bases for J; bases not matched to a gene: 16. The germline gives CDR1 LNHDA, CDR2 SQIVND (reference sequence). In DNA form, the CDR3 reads TGTGCCAGTAGCCTACACTCGACAGGGCGGGGGGGATACAATGAGCAGTTCTTC. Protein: CASSLHSTGRGGYNEQFF.

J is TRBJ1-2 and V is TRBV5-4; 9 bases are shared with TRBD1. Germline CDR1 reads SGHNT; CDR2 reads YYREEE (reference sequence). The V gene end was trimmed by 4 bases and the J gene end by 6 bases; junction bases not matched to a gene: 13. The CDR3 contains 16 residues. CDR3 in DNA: TGTGCCAGCAGCCCTAGGACAGGGGAGTATGGGAATGGCTACACCTTC. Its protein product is CASSPRTGEYGNGYTF.

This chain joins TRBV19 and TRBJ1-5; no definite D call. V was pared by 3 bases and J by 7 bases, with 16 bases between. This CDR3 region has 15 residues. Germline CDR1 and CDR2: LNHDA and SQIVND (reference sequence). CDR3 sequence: CASSMAGPSGQPQHF. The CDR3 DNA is TGTGCCAGTAGTATGGCAGGCCCTTCGGGGCAGCCCCAGCATTTT.

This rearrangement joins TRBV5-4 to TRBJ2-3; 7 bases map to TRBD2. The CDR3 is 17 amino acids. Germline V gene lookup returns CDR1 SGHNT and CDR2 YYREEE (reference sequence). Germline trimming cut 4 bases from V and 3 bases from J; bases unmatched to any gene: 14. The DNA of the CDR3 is TGTGCCAGCAGCGCAGGACTAGGAGGAAGGATGACAGATACGCAGTATTTT. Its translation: CASSAGLGGRMTDTQYF.

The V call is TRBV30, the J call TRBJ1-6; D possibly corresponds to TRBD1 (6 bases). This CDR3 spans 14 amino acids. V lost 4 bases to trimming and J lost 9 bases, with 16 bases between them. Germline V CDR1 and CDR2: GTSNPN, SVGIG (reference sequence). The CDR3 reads CAWTSSQGRSPLHF. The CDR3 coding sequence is TGTGCCTGGACATCGAGTCAGGGGCGTTCACCCCTCCACTTT.